The 2 T cell receptor beta chains presented below share a single source sample, sequenced in a study of Graves' ophthalmopathy and Graves' hyperthyroidism. RNA transcripts were the source from which TCR beta CDR3 regions were amplified. Second-round multiplex PCR came after a first-round RT-PCR that employed HTBI primers. One entry per CDR3 protein results from TCRdb running MiXCR on the multiplex PCR reads. The repertoire holds about 480,000 distinct CDR3 sequences, with about 15% as singletons. The sequencing input was blood. These receptor sequences come from a woman aged 30 to 39 with Graves' ophthalmopathy.

This clonotype was detected ten times or more. The rearrangement uses TRBV20-1 and TRBJ2-7; perhaps D is TRBD1 or TRBD2 (5 bases each). The CDR3 has 11 residues. The V gene lost 7 bases and the J gene lost 3 bases, with 10 bases spanning the gap. The germline gives CDR1 DFQATT, CDR2 SNEGSKA (reference sequence). The DNA of the CDR3 is TGCAGTGTAGGGACGGTCTACGAGCAGTACTTC. It translates to CSVGTVYEQYF.

As concerns this clonotype: Since a much larger clone is just one base distant, this may be a read error. This chain joins TRBV20-1 and TRBJ1-5; 7 bases are shared with TRBD1. Germline V lookup: CDR1 DFQATT, CDR2 SNEGSKA (reference sequence). The CDR3 consists of 15 residues. The DNA of the CDR3 is TGCAGTGCTAGAGGGGCGGGGACAGTCGGGCAGCCCCAGGATTTT. It is translated as CSARGAGTVGQPQDF.